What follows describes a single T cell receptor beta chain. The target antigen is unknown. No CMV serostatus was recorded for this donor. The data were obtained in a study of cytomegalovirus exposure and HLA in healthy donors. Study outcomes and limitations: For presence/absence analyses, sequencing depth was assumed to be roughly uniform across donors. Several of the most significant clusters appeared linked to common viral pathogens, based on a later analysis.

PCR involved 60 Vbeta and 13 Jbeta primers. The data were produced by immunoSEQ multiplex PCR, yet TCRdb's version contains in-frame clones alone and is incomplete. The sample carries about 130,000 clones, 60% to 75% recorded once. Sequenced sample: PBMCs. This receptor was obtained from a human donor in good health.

CDR3 sequence: CASSIGSGNTIYF. The CDR3 DNA sequence: TGTGCCAGTAGTATCGGCTCTGGAAACACCATATATTTT. The chain joins TRBV19 to TRBJ1-3; the D is unclear. The CDR3 sequence is 13 residues long. CDR1 is LNHDA and CDR2 is SQIVND in the germline V gene (reference sequence). Trimming took 3 bases from V and 0 from J, leaving 3 bases between them.